Shown below are 24 T cell receptor beta chains from a single sample sequenced in a study of CD8 T cells in Susac syndrome. About 0.5 to 1 ug RNA was reverse transcribed with random hexamers. TCRdb reprocessed the immunoSEQ multiplex PCR reads via MiXCR and lists one record per CDR3 protein. The table shows over 120,000 distinct CDR3 sequences, with 85% to 95% occurring only once. Sequencing was performed on CD4+ T cells from PBMCs. These receptors were collected from a human donor with Susac syndrome.

The chain combines TRBV5-1 with TRBJ2-2, with D possibly being TRBD1 or TRBD2 (5 bases each). Deletions cut 4 bases from V and 4 bases from J, with 17 bases between. Germline V CDR1 and CDR2: SGHRS, YFSETQ. The CDR3 runs 16 residues. Written as DNA, the CDR3 is TGCGCCAGCAGCCTTTCGAGGGGTACCAGCACCGGGGAGCTGTTTTTT. This sequence encodes CASSLSRGTSTGELFF.

The chain couples TRBV19 to TRBJ1-6, with no clear D. The CDR3 has 17 residues. V lost 2 bases to trimming and J lost 9 bases, with 20 bases between them. Looked up from germline, CDR1 is LNHDA and CDR2 is SQIVND (reference sequence). This CDR3 is CASSISTGLGIGSPLHF. The CDR3 DNA sequence: TGTGCCAGTAGTATATCTACCGGGCTTGGTATCGGTTCACCCCTCCACTTT.

This chain links TRBV3-1 with TRBJ1-3, with 7 positions matching TRBD1. J gave up 0 bases and V 1 base, and 3 bases lay outside the gene matches. CDR1 and CDR2 (germline): LGHDT, YNNKEL (reference sequence). This CDR3 has 16 amino acids. The CDR3 bases are TGTGCCAGCAGCCAAGGCTGGGACAGCTCTGGAAACACCATATATTTT. Its protein product is CASSQGWDSSGNTIYF.

The rearrangement uses TRBV27 and TRBJ1-5; D is perhaps TRBD1 (5 bases). V was clipped by 4 bases and J by 2 bases, with 12 bases between them. CDR3 length equals 15 residues. Germline lookup yields CDR1 MNHEY and CDR2 SMNVEV (reference sequence). Here the CDR3 DNA reads TGTGCCAGCAGTTCCCAGGGTGTGGGCAATCAGCCCCAGCATTTT. It encodes CASSSQGVGNQPQHF.

The CDR3 here is CASSQEGPRSGTQYF. CDR3 nucleotides: TGTGCCAGCAGCCAAGAGGGGCCTAGAAGCGGGACCCAGTACTTC. The gene calls are TRBV3-1 and TRBJ2-5, with D perhaps TRBD1 or TRBD2 (5 bases each). Germline CDR1 and CDR2: LGHDT and YNNKEL (reference sequence). V was pared by 0 bases and J by 7 bases, with 15 bases between. This CDR3 region has 15 residues.

The gene calls are TRBV6-4 and TRBJ1-1; 9 nucleotides agree with TRBD1. Germline CDR1 MRHNA, CDR2 SNTAGT. The V and J ends lost 6 bases and 6 bases, in that order; junction bases with no gene match: 5. The CDR3 is 13 residues long. CDR3 in amino acids: CASSVDRGAEAFF. CDR3 DNA sequence: TGTGCCAGCAGCGTAGACAGGGGGGCTGAAGCTTTCTTT.

The rearrangement uses TRBV30 and TRBJ1-4, with D hard to call. The CDR3 loop spans 13 amino acids. V lost 2 bases, J lost 5 bases, and 9 bases lay in between. Germline V gives CDR1 GTSNPN, CDR2 SVGIG (reference sequence). CDR3 nucleotides: TGTGCCTGGAGTAACAGTGGCAATGAAAAACTGTTTTTT. It specifies CAWSNSGNEKLFF.

V and J are TRBV20-1 and TRBJ2-3; D gene uncertain. Trimming left V 6 bases short and J 9 bases short, with 16 bases between. This CDR3 has 12 amino acids. CDR1 is DFQATT, CDR2 SNEGSKA, per germline (reference sequence). CDR3 region: CSADLRQPTQYF. The CDR3 region has the DNA TGCAGTGCCGATCTAAGGCAGCCCACGCAGTATTTT.

The chain employs TRBV28 and TRBJ1-2, with 7 bases identical to TRBD1. After removal of 9 bases from V and 8 bases from J, the junction contained 9 bases not matched to a gene. Germline loops: CDR1 MDHEN, CDR2 SYDVKM. There are 12 residues in the CDR3. The CDR3 reads CASKQGMGGYTF. The CDR3 nucleotides are TGTGCCAGTAAACAGGGGATGGGCGGCTACACCTTC.

The chain uses TRBV9 and TRBJ2-3; tentatively, D is TRBD1 or TRBD2 (5 bases each). This CDR3 is 16 amino acids long. Germline V CDR1 and CDR2: SGDLS, YYNGEE. The germline V and J ends were trimmed by 2 bases and 2 bases, with 15 bases remaining between them. The CDR3 coding sequence is TGTGCCAGCAGCGTGAGGGGAGCCGTGGCCACAGATACGCAGTATTTT. Its translation is CASSVRGAVATDTQYF.

The CDR3 sequence: CSVEDLGGITEAFF. The CDR3 DNA is TGCAGCGTTGAAGATCTGGGAGGGATCACTGAAGCTTTCTTT. The rearrangement uses TRBV29-1 and TRBJ1-1; D is uncertain. The CDR3 covers 14 residues. The germline gives CDR1 SQVTM, CDR2 ANQGSEA. Trimming removed 0 bases at V and 4 bases at J, with 12 bases between.

This sequence joins TRBV9 and TRBJ2-1, with a possible D match to TRBD1 (6 bases). CDR3 length: 15 residues. Germline CDR1 reads SGDLS; CDR2 reads YYNGEE. V shed 1 base and J shed 5 bases, with 13 bases lying between them. The CDR3 loop reads CASSVSTGQNNEQFF. DNA of the CDR3: TGTGCCAGCAGCGTAAGCACAGGGCAAAACAATGAGCAGTTCTTC.

V gene TRBV20-1 combines with J gene TRBJ1-4, with D perhaps TRBD1 (5 bases). Germline V CDR1 and CDR2: DFQATT, SNEGSKA (reference sequence). CDR3 length equals 15 residues. With 6 bases removed from V and 0 bases from J, the gap between germline ends came to 14 bases. CDR3 coding DNA: TGCAGTGCCGTCAGGGTAGGGGCAACTAATGAAAAACTGTTTTTT. This gives the protein CSAVRVGATNEKLFF.

The V and J genes are TRBV20-1 and TRBJ2-1; a possible D gene is TRBD1 (5 bases). Trimming took off 7 bases at V and 8 bases at J, with 15 bases between the two ends. The germline V gene encodes CDR1 DFQATT and CDR2 SNEGSKA (reference sequence). The CDR3 is 12 amino acids. The CDR3 DNA reads as TGCAGTGTGGCAGGACAAGTCGATGAGCAGTTCTTC. Its protein is CSVAGQVDEQFF.

The chain couples TRBV3-1 to TRBJ2-1; the D gene is possibly TRBD1 (5 bases). Germline V CDR1 and CDR2: LGHDT, YNNKEL (reference sequence). The length of the CDR3 is 15 residues. Deletions cut 0 bases from V and 7 bases from J, with 13 bases between. In nucleotides, the CDR3 is TGTGCCAGCAGCCAAGACGGCAGGGTGAGGAATGAGCAGTTCTTC. Its protein is CASSQDGRVRNEQFF.

A single count supports this clonotype. The chain employs TRBV7-9 and TRBJ2-7; D is perhaps TRBD1 (5 bases). This CDR3 spans 14 amino acids. Germline CDR1 is SEHNR and CDR2 is FQNEAQ (reference sequence). V lost 1 base and J lost 0, with 7 bases in between. The CDR3 sequence: CASSLDQGSYEQYF. For the CDR3, the DNA is TGTGCCAGCAGCTTAGATCAGGGCTCCTACGAGCAGTACTTC. The entire variable domain, with the rest obtained from reference TRBV7-9 and TRBJ2-7, is as follows: DTGVSQNPRHKITKRGQNVTFRCDPISEHNRLYWYRQTLGQGPEFLTYFQNEAQLEKSRLLSDRFSAERPKGSFSTLEIQRTEQGDSAMYLCASSLDQGSYEQYFGPGTRLTVT.

This chain links TRBV20-1 with TRBJ1-2; D gene unclear. Germline V lookup: CDR1 DFQATT, CDR2 SNEGSKA (reference sequence). With 2 bases removed from V and 3 bases from J, the gap between germline ends came to 4 bases. This CDR3 is 11 amino acids long. This CDR3 reads CSARSDYGYTF. The CDR3, as DNA: TGCAGTGCTAGATCCGACTATGGCTACACCTTC.

The chain recombines TRBV2 with TRBJ1-3; 7 nucleotides line up with TRBD1. The CDR3 spans 14 residues. In germline, CDR1 is SNHLY, CDR2 FYNNEI. Losses at the gene ends were 5 bases for V and 2 bases for J; bases not matched to a gene: 3. CDR3 nucleotide sequence: TGTGCCAGCAGTACCGACAGGGCTGGAAACACCATATATTTT. This sequence encodes CASSTDRAGNTIYF.

The chain employs TRBV20-1 and TRBJ2-3; TRBD2 matches at 8 bases. Per the germline V gene, CDR1 is DFQATT and CDR2 is SNEGSKA (reference sequence). Germline trimming cut 5 bases from V and 2 bases from J; bases unmatched to any gene: 3. The CDR3 sequence is 13 residues long. The DNA for the CDR3 is TGCAGTGCTTTTAGCGGGGCCACAGATACGCAGTATTTT. It translates to CSAFSGATDTQYF.

The CDR3 coding sequence is TGCAGCGCAAACTTACAGGGGTATGGCTACACCTTC. It is translated as CSANLQGYGYTF. The V call is TRBV29-1, the J call TRBJ1-2, with 7 bases that match TRBD1. Germline values: CDR1 SQVTM, CDR2 ANQGSEA. V shed 7 bases, J shed 5 bases, and the junction held 7 bases outside the gene matches. The CDR3 is 12 amino acids.

CDR3 DNA sequence: TGTGCCAGCAGTTTCTCCCCGAACACTGAAGCTTTCTTT. Translated, it gives CASSFSPNTEAFF. V and J are TRBV12-3 or TRBV12-4 and TRBJ1-1; D gene uncertain. Trimming cost V 3 bases and J 1 base, with 6 bases left between them. This CDR3 spans 13 amino acids.

The chain employs TRBV28 and TRBJ1-2; 7 nucleotides match TRBD1. Germline CDR1 reads MDHEN; CDR2 reads SYDVKM. Trimming cost V 8 bases and J 8 bases; bases outside gene matches: 8. CDR3 length: 12 amino acids. The CDR3 sequence is CASGQVSRGYTF. The CDR3 bases are TGTGCCAGCGGACAGGTGTCGAGGGGCTACACCTTC.

This clonotype was seen only a few times. The J gene is TRBJ2-7, the V gene TRBV29-1, with TRBD1 identical over 8 bases. Trimming removed 7 bases from V and 5 bases from J; junction bases left unmatched: 13. CDR3 size: 14 residues. Looked up from germline, CDR1 is SQVTM and CDR2 is ANQGSEA. The CDR3: CSAGRDRRGNEQYF. CDR3 DNA: TGCAGCGCCGGGCGGGACAGGAGGGGTAACGAGCAGTACTTC.

This clonotype was seen once. The rearrangement uses TRBV29-1 and TRBJ2-5, with a tentative D call TRBD2 (6 bases). The V gene lost 3 bases and the J gene lost 4 bases, with 18 bases spanning the gap. The CDR3 sequence is 15 residues long. CDR1 and CDR2 from the germline V gene are SQVTM and ANQGSEA. The CDR3 sequence: CSVDPVLGRSETQYF. CDR3 nucleotides: TGCAGCGTTGACCCCGTGCTGGGGAGGTCAGAGACCCAGTACTTC.